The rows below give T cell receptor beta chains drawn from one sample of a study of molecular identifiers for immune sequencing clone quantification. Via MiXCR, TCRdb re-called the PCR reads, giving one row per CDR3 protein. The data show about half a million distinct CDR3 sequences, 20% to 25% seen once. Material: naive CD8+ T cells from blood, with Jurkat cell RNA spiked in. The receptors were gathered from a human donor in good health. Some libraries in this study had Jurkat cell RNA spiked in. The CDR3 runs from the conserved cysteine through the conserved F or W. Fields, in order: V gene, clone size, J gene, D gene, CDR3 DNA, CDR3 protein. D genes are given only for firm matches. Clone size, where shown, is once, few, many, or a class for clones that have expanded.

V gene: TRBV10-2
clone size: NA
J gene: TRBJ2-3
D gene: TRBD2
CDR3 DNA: TGCGCCAGCAGTTTCCTAGCGGGGGGGATTGATACGCAGTATTTT
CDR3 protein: CASSFLAGGIDTQYF

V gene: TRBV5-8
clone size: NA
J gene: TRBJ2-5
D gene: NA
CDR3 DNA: TGTGCCAGCAGCTTGTCGCCGGAGGGTTCCGAGTACCAAGAGACCCAGTACTTC
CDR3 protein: CASSLSPEGSEYQETQYF

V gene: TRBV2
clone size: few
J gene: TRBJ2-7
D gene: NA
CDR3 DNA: TGTGCCAGCAGACCCACTAGCTGGGATTACGAGCAGTACTTC
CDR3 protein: CASRPTSWDYEQYF

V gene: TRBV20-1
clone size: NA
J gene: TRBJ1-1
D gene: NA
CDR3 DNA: TGCAGTGCTAGAGATCCCGGAGGACGCCTTTTACCCCACTTT
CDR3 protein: CSARDPGGRLLPHF

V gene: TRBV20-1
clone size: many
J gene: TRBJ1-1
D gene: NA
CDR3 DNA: TGCAGTGCAAGTGCCGGACATAACACTGAAGCTTTCTTT
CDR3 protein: CSASAGHNTEAFF

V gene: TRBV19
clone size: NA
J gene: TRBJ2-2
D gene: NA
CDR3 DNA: TGTGCCAGTAACCTAGGTACGAACACCGGGGAGCTGTTTTTT
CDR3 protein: CASNLGTNTGELFF

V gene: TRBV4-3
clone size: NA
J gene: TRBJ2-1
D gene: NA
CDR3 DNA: TGCGCCAGCAGCCAACATCGAGCGAATGAGCAGTTCTTC
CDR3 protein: CASSQHRANEQFF

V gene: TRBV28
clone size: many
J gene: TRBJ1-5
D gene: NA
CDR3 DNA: TGTGCCAGCAGTTTATTTCGGGGGGGCGAAAATCAGCCCCAGCATTTT
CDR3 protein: CASSLFRGGENQPQHF

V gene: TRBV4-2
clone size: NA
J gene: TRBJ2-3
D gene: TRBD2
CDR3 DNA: TGTGCCAGCAGCCAAGATACCGGGGGGGCCACAGATACGCAGTATTTT
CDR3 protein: CASSQDTGGATDTQYF

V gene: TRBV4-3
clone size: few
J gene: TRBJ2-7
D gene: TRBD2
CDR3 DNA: TGCGCCAGCAGCCAAGGCCTAGCGGGGCCCTACGAGCAGTACTTC
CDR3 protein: CASSQGLAGPYEQYF

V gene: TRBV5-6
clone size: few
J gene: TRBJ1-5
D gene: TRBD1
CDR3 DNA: TGTGCCAGCAGCACTTTGAATATAAACAGGGGGCGAGGCAATCAGCCCCAGCATTTT
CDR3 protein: CASSTLNINRGRGNQPQHF

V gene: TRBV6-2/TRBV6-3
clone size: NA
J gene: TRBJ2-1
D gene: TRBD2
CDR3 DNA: TGTGCCAGCACCGAGGGACTAGCGGGAGACTACAATGAGCAGTTCTTC
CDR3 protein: CASTEGLAGDYNEQFF

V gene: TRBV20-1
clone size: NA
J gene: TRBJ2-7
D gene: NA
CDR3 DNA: TGCAGTGCTAGGATTACGGGATACGAGCAGTACTTC
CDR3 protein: CSARITGYEQYF

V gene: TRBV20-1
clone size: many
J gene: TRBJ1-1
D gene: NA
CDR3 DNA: TGCAGTGCTAGAGTATATTTGTTGAACACTGAAGCTTTCTTT
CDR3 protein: CSARVYLLNTEAFF

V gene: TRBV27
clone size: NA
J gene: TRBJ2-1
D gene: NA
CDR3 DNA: TGTGCCAGCAGTTTTGGGGCCGATGAGCAGTTCTTC
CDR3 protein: CASSFGADEQFF

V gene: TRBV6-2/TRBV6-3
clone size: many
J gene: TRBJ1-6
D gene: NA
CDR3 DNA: TGTGCCAGCAGCTGGACGGATTATAATTCACCCCTCCACTTT
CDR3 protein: CASSWTDYNSPLHF

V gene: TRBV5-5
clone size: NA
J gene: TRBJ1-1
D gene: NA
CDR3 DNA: TGTGCCAGCAGCTTGGCTTGGCAGGGCGGGACTGAAGCTTTCTTT
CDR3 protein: CASSLAWQGGTEAFF

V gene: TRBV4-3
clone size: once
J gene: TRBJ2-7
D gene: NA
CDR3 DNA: TGCGCCAGCAGCCAAGGATTCCAGACTACGGGGGTGCAGTACTTC
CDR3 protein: CASSQGFQTTGVQYF

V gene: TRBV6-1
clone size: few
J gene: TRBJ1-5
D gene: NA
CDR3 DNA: TGTGCCAGCAGTGAAGGGGGAGCGAGGGCCCTTAGCAATCAGCCCCAGCATTTT
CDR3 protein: CASSEGGARALSNQPQHF

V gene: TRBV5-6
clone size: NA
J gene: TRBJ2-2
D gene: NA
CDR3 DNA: TGTGCCAGCGGCTTGGTCAGGGCGGTCACCGGGGAGCTGTTTTTT
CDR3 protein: CASGLVRAVTGELFF

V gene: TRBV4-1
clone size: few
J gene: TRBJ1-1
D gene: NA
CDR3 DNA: TGCGCCAGCAGCCCCGCCGGGAAGAACACTGAAGCTTTCTTT
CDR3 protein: CASSPAGKNTEAFF

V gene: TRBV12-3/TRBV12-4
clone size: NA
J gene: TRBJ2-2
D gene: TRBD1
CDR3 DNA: TGTGCCAGCAGTTTCCCGGGACAGGGAACCGGGGAGCTGTTTTTT
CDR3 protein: CASSFPGQGTGELFF

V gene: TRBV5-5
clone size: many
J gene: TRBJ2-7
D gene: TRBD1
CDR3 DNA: TGTGCCAGCAGCTTATTAGGGGGCGGATACGAGCAGTACTTC
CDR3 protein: CASSLLGGGYEQYF

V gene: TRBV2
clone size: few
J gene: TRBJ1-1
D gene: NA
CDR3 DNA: TGTGCCATCACCGATTCCATAAACACTGAAGCTTTCTTT
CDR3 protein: CAITDSINTEAFF

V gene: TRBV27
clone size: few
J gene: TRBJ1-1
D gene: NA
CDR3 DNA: TGTGCCAGCAGTTTGGGGAGACAGGTTGAAGCTTTCTTT
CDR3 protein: CASSLGRQVEAFF

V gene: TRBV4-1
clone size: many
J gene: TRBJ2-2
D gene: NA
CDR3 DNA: TGCGCCAGCAGCCAAGGGTGGGGCTTTGACACCGGGGAGCTGTTTTTT
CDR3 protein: CASSQGWGFDTGELFF

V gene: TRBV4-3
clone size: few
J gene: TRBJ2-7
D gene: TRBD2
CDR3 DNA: TGCGCCAGCAGCCAAGATTATGCTAGCGGGAGCTACGAGCAGTACTTC
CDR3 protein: CASSQDYASGSYEQYF

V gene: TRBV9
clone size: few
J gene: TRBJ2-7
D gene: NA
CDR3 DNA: TGTGCCAGCAGCGTAGGGAGAGAAGTTATGGACGAGCAGTACTTC
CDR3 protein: CASSVGREVMDEQYF

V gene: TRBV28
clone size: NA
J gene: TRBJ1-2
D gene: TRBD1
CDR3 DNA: TGTGCCAGCAGAGAGGACAGGGGCTATGGCTACACCTTC
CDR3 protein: CASREDRGYGYTF

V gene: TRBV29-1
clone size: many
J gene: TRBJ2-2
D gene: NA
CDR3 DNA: TGCAGCGTTGGTTACACTCTAGGCGGGGAGCTGTTTTTT
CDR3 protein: CSVGYTLGGELFF

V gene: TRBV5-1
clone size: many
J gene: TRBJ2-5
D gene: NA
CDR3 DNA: TGCGCCAGCAGCTTGGAGTCACCATCGTACCAAGAGACCCAGTACTTC
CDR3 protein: CASSLESPSYQETQYF

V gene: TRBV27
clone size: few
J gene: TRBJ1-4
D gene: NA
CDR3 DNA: TGTGCCAGCAGTTCCCCGGCGAAAGGGGATGAAAAACTGTTTTTT
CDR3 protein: CASSSPAKGDEKLFF

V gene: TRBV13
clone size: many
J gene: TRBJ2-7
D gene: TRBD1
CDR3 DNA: TGTGCCAGCAGCTTAGGCAGGGGGTCCGAGCAGTACTTC
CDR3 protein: CASSLGRGSEQYF

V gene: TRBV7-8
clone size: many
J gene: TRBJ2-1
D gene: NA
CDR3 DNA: TGTGCCAGCAGCTTAGCTGGCCCCGAGCAGTTCTTC
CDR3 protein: CASSLAGPEQFF

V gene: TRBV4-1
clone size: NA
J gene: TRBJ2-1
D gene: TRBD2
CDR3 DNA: TGCGCCAGCAGCCAACGACTAGCGGGGGCGGATGAGCAGTCCTTC
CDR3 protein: CASSQRLAGADEQSF

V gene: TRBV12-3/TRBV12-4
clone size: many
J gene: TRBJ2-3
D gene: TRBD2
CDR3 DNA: TGTGCCAGCAGTTTAGTGACGGGGAGGGCAGATACGCAGTATTTT
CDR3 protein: CASSLVTGRADTQYF

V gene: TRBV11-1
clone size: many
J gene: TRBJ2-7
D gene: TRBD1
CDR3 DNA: TGTGCCAGCAGCGAGACTACGGGACAGTCCTACGAGCAGTACTTC
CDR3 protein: CASSETTGQSYEQYF

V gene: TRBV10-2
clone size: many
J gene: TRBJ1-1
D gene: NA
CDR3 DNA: TGCGCCAGCAGTTCGACGGGTGAAGCTTTCTTT
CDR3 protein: CASSSTGEAFF

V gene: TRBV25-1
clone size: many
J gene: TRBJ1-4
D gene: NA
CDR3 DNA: TGTGCCAGCAGTGCGGGGAGTGAACTGTTTTTT
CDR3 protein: CASSAGSELFF

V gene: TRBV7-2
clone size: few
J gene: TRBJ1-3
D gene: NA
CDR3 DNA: TGTGCCAGCAGCTCGAAATACTCTGGAAACACCATATATTTT
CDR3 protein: CASSSKYSGNTIYF

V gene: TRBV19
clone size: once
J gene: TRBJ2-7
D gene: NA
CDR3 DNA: TGTGCCAGTAGTATCAGCGACGAGCAGTACTTC
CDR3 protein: CASSISDEQYF

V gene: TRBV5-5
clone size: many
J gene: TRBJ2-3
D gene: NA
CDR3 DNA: TGTGCCAGCAGCTCCCAACTAGCATTCACAGATACGCAGTATTTT
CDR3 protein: CASSSQLAFTDTQYF

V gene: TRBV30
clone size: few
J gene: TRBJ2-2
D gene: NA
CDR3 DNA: TGTGCCTCCGGGACAATTGGTGCCGGGGAGCTGTTTTTT
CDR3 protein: CASGTIGAGELFF

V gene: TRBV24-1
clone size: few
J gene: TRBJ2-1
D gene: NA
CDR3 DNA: TGTGCCACCAGTGACTCCCGACAGGAGGGTGAATTGGTCTATGAGCAGTTCTTC
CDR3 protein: CATSDSRQEGELVYEQFF

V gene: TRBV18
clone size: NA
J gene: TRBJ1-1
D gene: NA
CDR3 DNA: TGTGCCAGCTCACCCACGGGGACTGAAGCTCTCTTT
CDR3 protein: CASSPTGTEALF

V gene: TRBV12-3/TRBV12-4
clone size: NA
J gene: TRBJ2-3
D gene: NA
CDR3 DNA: TGTGCCAGCAGTCCCGGAGTCGGATCCACAGATACGCAGTATTTT
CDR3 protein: CASSPGVGSTDTQYF

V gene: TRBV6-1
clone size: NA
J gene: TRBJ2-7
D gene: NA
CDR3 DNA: TGTGCCAGCAGTGGTACCGACGACACGGGGACTTACGAGCAGTACTTC
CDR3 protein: CASSGTDDTGTYEQYF

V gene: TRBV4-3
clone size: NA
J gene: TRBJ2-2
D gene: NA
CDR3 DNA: TGCGCCAGCAGCCAAGATTGGGGGCTGGGCGGGATGAACACCGGGGAGCTGTTTTTT
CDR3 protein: CASSQDWGLGGMNTGELFF

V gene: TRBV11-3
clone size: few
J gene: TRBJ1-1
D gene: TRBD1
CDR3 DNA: TGTGCCAGCAGCGAGACAGGGGGCATGAACACTGAAGCTTTCTTT
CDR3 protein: CASSETGGMNTEAFF

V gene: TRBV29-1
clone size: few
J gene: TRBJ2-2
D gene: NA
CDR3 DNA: TGCAGCGTTGAAGAACAGACCGGGGAGCTGTTTTTT
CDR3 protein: CSVEEQTGELFF